Included here is one TCR beta chain sequence, with context. Healthy bone marrow donors supplied every sample. The germline V and J ends were trimmed by 2 bases and 2 bases, with 13 bases remaining between them. Germline V gives CDR1 MGHRA, CDR2 YSYEKL. CDR3 length equals 15 residues. The sample belongs to a study of cytomegalovirus exposure and HLA in healthy donors. Overall study: There were fewer than 130 million unique TCR beta sequences, drawn from around 180 million T cells, in an earlier analysis.

The PCR contained 60 Vbeta and 13 Jbeta primers. The assay was immunoSEQ multiplex PCR, and TCRdb's table has in-frame clones only and misses some. The table lists approximately 110,000 clones, with roughly 1% in the top ten. The clonotype comes from a man aged 18 to 29 in good health and CMV-seronegative. The V gene is TRBV4-1, the J gene TRBJ2-7, with unresolved D. The specimen was PBMCs. CDR3 in DNA: TGCGCCAGCAGCCAATCCCGATCTACTACCTACGAGCAGTACTTC. It codes for CASSQSRSTTYEQYF.